A single TCR beta chain is shown here with its context. The data were taken from a study of spatial heterogeneity in lung cancer. Stated time point: sample taken at primary tumor resection. Unsorted tumor, nontumor lung tissue or cryopreserved PBMC supplied the whole RNA. Each CDR3 protein is one row after TCRdb ran MiXCR on the 5' RACE reads. Of 25,000 to 35,000 distinct CDR3 sequences listed, around 8.4% are singletons. The CDR3 consists of 12 residues. Germline V gene lookup returns CDR1 DFQATT and CDR2 SNEGSKA (reference sequence). V gave up 0 bases and J gave up 12 bases, with 12 bases separating them.

The receptor was isolated from a female donor with early-stage non-small cell lung cancer. Sequences were derived from PBMCs, sampled at surgery. The chain recombines TRBV20-1 with TRBJ2-1; D unclear. CDR3 nucleotides: TGCAGTGCTAGAGATTACCAGGCCCCGCAGTTCTTC. Its protein is CSARDYQAPQFF.